Following are 31 T cell receptor beta chains from one sample sequenced in a study of blood T cell repertoires in COVID-19 (dated by TCRdb to about 2020). Library creation used the immunoSEQ multiplex PCR assay. TCRdb carries this immuneACCESS record with in-frame sequences only. Its versions omit some clonotypes, under half of them owing to an unresolved V gene in the studies checked, with the rest unexplained. This sample comprises approximately 230,000 clones, less than 85% of them detected only once. The ten largest clonotypes hold 4.9% of the sample. Material: peripheral blood. The receptors were sampled from a woman aged 80 or older with active or convalescent COVID-19.

The gene calls are TRBV5-1 and TRBJ2-2, with 7 positions matching TRBD1. This CDR3 region has 15 residues. V shed 3 bases, J shed 4 bases, and the junction held 6 bases outside the gene matches. The germline CDR1 and CDR2 sequences are SGHRS and YFSETQ. For the CDR3, the DNA is TGCGCCAGCAGCTCCTCGACAGGGCGCACCGGGGAGCTGTTTTTT. This sequence encodes CASSSSTGRTGELFF.

The V gene is TRBV6-5, the J gene TRBJ2-2; the D gene is possibly TRBD1 (5 bases). V was trimmed by 2 bases and J by 4 bases, leaving 14 bases between them. Germline V gene lookup returns CDR1 MNHEY and CDR2 SVGAGI. The CDR3 length is 16 residues. The DNA for the CDR3 is TGTGCCAGCAGTTACCTCAGGGCTTCGGCCACCGGGGAGCTGTTTTTT. Encoded protein: CASSYLRASATGELFF.

The chain has TRBV24-1 and TRBJ2-1; D possibly corresponds to TRBD2 (5 bases). In germline, CDR1 is KGHDR, CDR2 SFDVKD. The CDR3 has 14 amino acids. With 8 bases removed from V and 1 base from J, the gap between germline ends came to 11 bases. This CDR3 reads CATNRGGSYNEQFF. CDR3 bases: TGTGCCACCAACCGGGGTGGTTCCTACAATGAGCAGTTCTTC.

The CDR3 reads CASTTGTGFGANYGYTF. The CDR3 DNA reads TGTGCCAGTACGACCGGGACAGGGTTCGGAGCTAACTATGGCTACACCTTC. The V call is TRBV28, the J call TRBJ1-2; 9 bases line up with TRBD1. This CDR3 region has 17 residues. With V trimmed by 9 bases and J by 0 bases, 14 bases remained unmatched. Germline V gene sequence: CDR1 MDHEN, CDR2 SYDVKM.

This chain links TRBV30 with TRBJ1-1; possibly TRBD1 for D (5 bases). The germline CDR1 and CDR2 sequences are GTSNPN and SVGIG (reference sequence). The CDR3 runs to 14 residues. The ends were cut back, 3 bases at V and 4 bases at J, with 15 bases in the middle. The DNA for the CDR3 is TGTGCCTGGAGGAAACGGGGGTCCCCCACTGAAGCTTTCTTT. Translation gives CAWRKRGSPTEAFF.

The V call is TRBV6-5, the J call TRBJ1-3; 8 bases are a match to TRBD1. Losses at the gene ends were 5 bases for V and 3 bases for J; bases not matched to a gene: 3. Looked up from germline, CDR1 is MNHEY and CDR2 is SVGAGI. This CDR3 is 14 amino acids long. Here the CDR3 reads CASSTQGGGNTIYF. The CDR3 region has the DNA TGTGCCAGCAGTACACAGGGGGGTGGAAACACCATATATTTT.

The chain has TRBV28 and TRBJ1-2; 7 nucleotides agree with TRBD1. Germline V CDR1 and CDR2: MDHEN, SYDVKM. The CDR3 extends over 15 amino acids. After removal of 3 bases from V and 4 bases from J, the junction contained 8 bases not matched to a gene. Here the CDR3 DNA reads TGTGCCAGCAGTTTTGAGGGGGCTTATTTCTATGGCTACACCTTC. This sequence encodes CASSFEGAYFYGYTF.

This clone was seen only a few times. The V and J genes are TRBV18 and TRBJ2-7; TRBD2 matches 8 bases. The CDR3 sequence is 15 residues long. The J segment lost 0 bases and the V segment lost 3 bases, leaving 4 bases of the junction unmatched. Germline CDR1 is KGHSH and CDR2 is LQKENI. In nucleotides, the CDR3 is TGTGCCAGCTCACCCGGACTAGCTAACTCCTACGAGCAGTACTTC. It encodes CASSPGLANSYEQYF.

The chain uses TRBV14 and TRBJ1-2; TRBD1 might be the D (5 bases). The CDR3 totals 15 residues. Germline-derived CDR1 and CDR2 are SGHDN and FVKESK. Trimming cost V 1 base and J 2 bases, with 11 bases left between them. The CDR3 sequence: CASSQGPGLNYGYTF. In DNA, the CDR3 is TGTGCCAGCAGCCAAGGACCGGGACTCAACTATGGCTACACCTTC.

This clone was picked up a small number of times. The V and J genes are TRBV5-4 and TRBJ2-7; 8 positions agree with TRBD1. The V and J ends lost 5 bases and 7 bases, in that order; junction bases with no gene match: 14. This CDR3 region has 15 residues. Per the germline V gene, CDR1 is SGHNT and CDR2 is YYREEE (reference sequence). As DNA, the CDR3 is TGTGCCAGCAGATCAGGGGGCGCGAGTCCTCGAGAGCAGTACTTC. The encoded protein is CASRSGGASPREQYF.

This chain connects TRBV15 to TRBJ1-6; 7 nucleotides match TRBD1. Germline V CDR1 and CDR2: LNHNV, YYDKDF (reference sequence). V gave up 3 bases and J gave up 7 bases; unmatched junction bases: 9. This CDR3 spans 16 amino acids. The CDR3 DNA sequence: TGTGCCACCAGCAGTCCACACAGGGGACAAAATTCACCCCTCCACTTT. Translation gives CATSSPHRGQNSPLHF.

The chain carries TRBV29-1 and TRBJ2-7; TRBD1 matches at 9 bases. This CDR3 is 11 amino acids long. V dropped 5 bases and J dropped 11; count of bases not matched to a gene: 7. Germline CDR1 reads SQVTM; CDR2 reads ANQGSEA. The CDR3 sequence is CSVRTGAEEYF. DNA for the CDR3: TGCAGCGTTAGGACAGGGGCCGAAGAGTACTTC.

The CDR3 DNA sequence: TGTGCCAGCAGTTATTACCCCCAGGGGAGTTCTGGAAACACCATATATTTT. As protein: CASSYYPQGSSGNTIYF. The genes are TRBV28 and TRBJ1-3, with D possibly matching TRBD1 (6 bases). V lost 4 bases, J lost 1 base, and 17 bases lay in between. Germline V CDR1 and CDR2: MDHEN, SYDVKM. The CDR3 extends over 17 amino acids.

V usage is TRBV2 and J usage is TRBJ2-7; D is perhaps TRBD2 (5 bases). The germline V gene encodes CDR1 SNHLY and CDR2 FYNNEI. Between the trimmed V and J ends, which lost 4 bases and 2 bases, there was a span of 9 bases. CDR3 length: 13 residues. The CDR3 is CASSVSGTYEQYF. DNA of the CDR3: TGTGCCAGCAGTGTATCCGGGACCTACGAGCAGTACTTC. Based on the CDR3 plus reference TRBV2 and TRBJ2-7, the full variable domain is EPEVTQTPSHQVTQMGQEVILRCVPISNHLYFYWYRQILGQKVEFLVSFYNNEISEKSEIFDDQFSVERPDGSNFTLKIRSTKLEDSAMYFCASSVSGTYEQYFGPGTRLTVT.

This clone was picked up a small number of times. The chain has TRBV11-2 and TRBJ1-5; D call uncertain. Trimming pared 0 bases from V and 2 bases from J, leaving 8 bases between. Germline lookup yields CDR1 SGHAT and CDR2 FQNNGV. The CDR3 has 15 residues. The CDR3 spells CASSLDPFGNQPQHF. The CDR3 DNA sequence: TGTGCCAGCAGCTTAGATCCCTTTGGCAATCAGCCCCAGCATTTT.

This rearrangement joins TRBV10-3 to TRBJ1-1, with TRBD1 matching over 7 bases. The germline V gene has CDR1 ENHRY and CDR2 SYGVKD. The CDR3 runs to 15 residues. With 5 bases clipped from V and 3 bases from J, the junction kept 9 bases outside the gene matches. This CDR3 is CAISSQGTVYTEAFF. CDR3 in DNA: TGTGCCATCAGTTCTCAAGGGACAGTTTACACTGAAGCTTTCTTT.

The genes are TRBV10-3 and TRBJ1-2, with TRBD1 matching over 8 bases. CDR3 size: 12 residues. In germline, CDR1 is ENHRY, CDR2 SYGVKD. The V segment lost 9 bases and the J segment 4 bases; nucleotides outside the gene matches: 4. The CDR3 spells CAMGQATYGYTF. CDR3 DNA: TGTGCCATGGGACAGGCCACCTATGGCTACACCTTC.

V is TRBV7-9 and J is TRBJ2-7, with TRBD1 identical over 8 bases. Looked up from germline, CDR1 is SEHNR and CDR2 is FQNEAQ (reference sequence). The V and J ends lost 5 bases and 3 bases, in that order; junction bases with no gene match: 9. This CDR3 is 15 amino acids long. Here the CDR3 DNA reads TGTGCCAGCAGCCGCCAGGGACAGGAGATCTACGAGCAGTACTTC. This codes for CASSRQGQEIYEQYF.

This chain links TRBV9 with TRBJ2-1; 9 nucleotides match TRBD2. The CDR3 runs 14 residues. V was pared by 0 bases and J by 9 bases, with 4 bases of the junction left unmatched. Looked up from germline, CDR1 is SGDLS and CDR2 is YYNGEE. DNA for the CDR3: TGTGCCAGCAGCGTAGCGGGACTAGCCGGTGAGCAGTTCTTC. Residues: CASSVAGLAGEQFF.

This chain links TRBV2 with TRBJ2-1; 10 bases fit TRBD1. The CDR3 covers 15 residues. Germline values: CDR1 SNHLY, CDR2 FYNNEI. J was trimmed by 7 bases and V by 8 bases; bases with no gene match: 11. CDR3 sequence: CASGTGGQGRNEQFF. DNA for the CDR3: TGTGCCAGCGGAACTGGGGGACAGGGGCGGAATGAGCAGTTCTTC.

The rearrangement uses TRBV7-9 and TRBJ1-5; 9 nucleotides match TRBD1. Trimming took 5 bases from V and 1 from J; bases not matched to a gene: 6. The CDR3 consists of 16 residues. Germline lookup yields CDR1 SEHNR and CDR2 FQNEAQ (reference sequence). The chain's CDR3 is CASSGDRGGSNQPQHF. Here the CDR3 DNA reads TGTGCCAGCAGCGGAGACAGGGGGGGGAGCAATCAGCCCCAGCATTTT.

As regards this clone: Other nucleotide sequences from this sample produce the same CDR3. The rearrangement joins TRBV5-1 to TRBJ2-5, with a tentative D call TRBD1 (5 bases). The CDR3 is 12 amino acids. Germline V lookup: CDR1 SGHRS, CDR2 YFSETQ. The V end was cut by 0 bases, the J end by 5 bases, with 5 bases between. The CDR3 bases are TGCGCCAGCAGCTTGGACAGGGAGACCCAGTACTTC. It yields the protein CASSLDRETQYF.

The chain has TRBV19 and TRBJ2-2, with 7 bases aligning to TRBD2. Per the germline V gene, CDR1 is LNHDA and CDR2 is SQIVND (reference sequence). CDR3 length equals 15 residues. V lost 5 bases, J lost 4 bases, and 7 bases stayed unmatched. The DNA of the CDR3 is TGTGCCAGTAGTGAGGGACTACCCCCCACCGGGGAGCTGTTTTTT. Its protein is CASSEGLPPTGELFF.

The J gene is TRBJ1-1, the V gene TRBV6-5; a possible D gene is TRBD1 (5 bases). The CDR3 is 13 residues long. Trimming took 2 bases from V and 7 from J, leaving 11 bases between them. Germline CDR1 MNHEY, CDR2 SVGAGI. The CDR3: CASSYGRGYEAFF. For the CDR3, the DNA is TGTGCCAGCAGTTACGGGCGGGGGTATGAAGCTTTCTTT.

This chain uses TRBV6-6 with TRBJ2-2, with D possibly matching TRBD1 (6 bases). Germline lookup yields CDR1 MNHNY and CDR2 SVGAGI (reference sequence). V was pared by 2 bases and J by 6 bases, with 16 bases between. CDR3 length equals 16 residues. CDR3 in amino acids: CASSYTAGALPGELFF. CDR3 bases: TGTGCCAGCAGTTACACGGCAGGGGCTCTGCCCGGGGAGCTGTTTTTT.

The CDR3 nucleotides read TGTGCCAGCAGCCACCTCGGGACAGGGGTCGGTAATGAGCAGTTCTTC. This encodes CASSHLGTGVGNEQFF. This sequence joins TRBV14 and TRBJ2-1; 10 bases are a match to TRBD1. The germline V gene has CDR1 SGHDN and CDR2 FVKESK. CDR3 size: 16 residues. The J segment lost 7 bases and the V segment lost 3 bases, leaving 9 bases of the junction unmatched.

The rearrangement uses TRBV5-6 and TRBJ1-2; D gene unclear. The CDR3 runs to 14 residues. V shed 0 bases and J shed 4 bases, with 10 bases lying between them. Germline V lookup: CDR1 SGHDT, CDR2 YYEEEE. DNA of the CDR3: TGTGCCAGCAGCTTGGTAAGGGAGGCCTATGGCTACACCTTC. Translation gives CASSLVREAYGYTF.

In the case of this clone: Within the sample, other DNA sequences also encode this same CDR3. V usage is TRBV18 and J usage is TRBJ2-5; D is unresolved. Germline values: CDR1 KGHSH, CDR2 LQKENI. V was clipped by 3 bases and J by 4 bases, with 6 bases between them. CDR3 length equals 12 residues. CDR3 bases: TGTGCCAGCTCACCTTCGGGAGAGACCCAGTACTTC. This codes for CASSPSGETQYF.

The chain has TRBV9 and TRBJ2-7; 8 bases map to TRBD1. Per the germline V gene, CDR1 is SGDLS and CDR2 is YYNGEE. After removal of 0 bases from V and 5 bases from J, the junction contained 4 bases not matched to a gene. This CDR3 region has 14 residues. CDR3 nucleotide sequence: TGTGCCAGCAGCGTAGGGGGGGACAGGCACGAGCAGTACTTC. It specifies CASSVGGDRHEQYF.

The CDR3: CASSYKWVGAVGGEGYTF. The CDR3, as DNA: TGTGCCAGCAGCTATAAATGGGTGGGAGCCGTCGGGGGGGAAGGCTACACCTTC. The chain has TRBV7-9 and TRBJ1-2, with D perhaps matching TRBD1 (5 bases). Germline V gene lookup returns CDR1 SEHNR and CDR2 FQNEAQ (reference sequence). This CDR3 contains 18 residues. V lost 4 bases to trimming and J lost 8 bases, with 29 bases between them.

In its sample, this clone was seen many times. This chain joins TRBV12-3 or TRBV12-4 and TRBJ2-3; the match to TRBD2 covers 13 bases. The CDR3 is 13 residues long. The trim removed 6 bases at V and 6 bases at J, leaving 0 bases unmatched. The CDR3 nucleotides read TGTGCCAGCAGGGGACTAGCGGGGGATACGCAGTATTTT. Its protein product is CASRGLAGDTQYF.